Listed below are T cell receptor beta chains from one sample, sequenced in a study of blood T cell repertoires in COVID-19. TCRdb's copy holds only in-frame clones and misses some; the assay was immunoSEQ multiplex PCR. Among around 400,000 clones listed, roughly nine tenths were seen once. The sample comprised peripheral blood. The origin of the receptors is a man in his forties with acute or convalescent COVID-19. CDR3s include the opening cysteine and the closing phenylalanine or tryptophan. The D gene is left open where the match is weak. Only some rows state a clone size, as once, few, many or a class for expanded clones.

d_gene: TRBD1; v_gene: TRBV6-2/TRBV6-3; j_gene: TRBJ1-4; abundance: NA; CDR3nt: TGTGCCAGCAGTTACCGGACAGGTACTCCCCATGGAAAACTGTTTTTT; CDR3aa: CASSYRTGTPHGKLFF
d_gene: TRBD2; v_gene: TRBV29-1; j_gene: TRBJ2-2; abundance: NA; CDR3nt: TGCAGCGCCCGACTAGCGGGATCGAACACCGGGGAGCTGTTTTTT; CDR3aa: CSARLAGSNTGELFF
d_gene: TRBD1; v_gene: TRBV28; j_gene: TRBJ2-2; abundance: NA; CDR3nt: TGTGCCAGCAGGTCCGACAGGGAATTAACCGGGGAGCTGTTTTTT; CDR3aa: CASRSDRELTGELFF
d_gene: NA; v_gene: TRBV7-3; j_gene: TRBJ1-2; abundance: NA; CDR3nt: TGTGCCAGCAGCTTACAGCCAGGAATTGATGGCTACACCTTC; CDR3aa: CASSLQPGIDGYTF
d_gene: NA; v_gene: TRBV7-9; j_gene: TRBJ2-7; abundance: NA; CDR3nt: TGTGCCAGCAGCTCCGAAATGGGGAACAGGGCCCACGAGCAGTACTTC; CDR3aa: CASSSEMGNRAHEQYF
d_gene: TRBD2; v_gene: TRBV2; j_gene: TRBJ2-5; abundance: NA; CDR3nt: TGTGCCAGCACCCGCGGGAGGGGTGAGACCCAGTACTTC; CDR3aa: CASTRGRGETQYF
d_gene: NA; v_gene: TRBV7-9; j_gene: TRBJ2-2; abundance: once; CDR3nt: TGTGCCAGCAGGTTCGGCGGGGAAGCGAACACCGGGGAGCTGTTTTTT; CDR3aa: CASRFGGEANTGELFF
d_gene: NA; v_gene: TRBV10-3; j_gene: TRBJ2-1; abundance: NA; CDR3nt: TGTGCCATCAGTGCGGGCAATGAGCAGTTCTTC; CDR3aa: CAISAGNEQFF
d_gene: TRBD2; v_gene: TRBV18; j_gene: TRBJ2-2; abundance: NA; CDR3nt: TGTGCCAGCTTTCCCGGACTAGCGGGAGGCACCGGGGAGCTGTTTTTT; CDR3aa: CASFPGLAGGTGELFF
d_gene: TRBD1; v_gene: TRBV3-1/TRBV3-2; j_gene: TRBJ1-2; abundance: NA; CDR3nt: TGTGCCAGCAGCCAGGGACAGGGCGGCTATGGCTACACCTTC; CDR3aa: CASSQGQGGYGYTF
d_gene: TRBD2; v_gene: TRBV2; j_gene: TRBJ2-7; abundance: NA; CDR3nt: TGTGCCAGCAGTGAAGCAATAGCGGGGGGGATCTCCTACGAGCAGTACTTC; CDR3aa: CASSEAIAGGISYEQYF
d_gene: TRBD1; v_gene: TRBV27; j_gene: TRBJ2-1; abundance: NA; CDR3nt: TGTGCCAGCAGTTTAGGGACAGGGGGCCATGAGCAGTTCTTC; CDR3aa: CASSLGTGGHEQFF
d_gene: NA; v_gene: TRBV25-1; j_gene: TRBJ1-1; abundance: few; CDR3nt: TGTGCCAGCAGAACCCAGGACGGGAGCTCTGAAGCTTTCTTT; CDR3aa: CASRTQDGSSEAFF
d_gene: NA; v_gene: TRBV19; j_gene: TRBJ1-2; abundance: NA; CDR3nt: TGTGCCAGTAGTATTGGGGCTCTATCGGTCGGCTACACCTTC; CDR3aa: CASSIGALSVGYTF
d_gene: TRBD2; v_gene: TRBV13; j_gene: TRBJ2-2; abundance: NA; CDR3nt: TGTGCCAGCCGGGGACTAGCGGGAGTAACCGGGGAGCTGTTTTTT; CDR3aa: CASRGLAGVTGELFF
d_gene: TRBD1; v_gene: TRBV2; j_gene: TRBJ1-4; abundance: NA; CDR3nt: TGTGCCAGCAGTGGCCCGGGGACAGTAACTAATGAAAAACTGTTTTTT; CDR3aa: CASSGPGTVTNEKLFF
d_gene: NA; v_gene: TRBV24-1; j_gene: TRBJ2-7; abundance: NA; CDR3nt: TGTGCCACCAGTGATTTTGCGGGACTTCCCTACGAGCAGTACTTC; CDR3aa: CATSDFAGLPYEQYF
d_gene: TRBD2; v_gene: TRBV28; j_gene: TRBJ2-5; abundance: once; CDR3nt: TGTGCCAGCAGTCCCCTGTTGGGACTAGCGGGTCAAGAGACCCAGTACTTC; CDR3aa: CASSPLLGLAGQETQYF
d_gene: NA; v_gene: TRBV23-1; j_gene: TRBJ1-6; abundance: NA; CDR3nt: TGCGCCAGCAGTCAACCCAGGGGCCGCTCCGGTTCACCCCTCCACTTT; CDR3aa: CASSQPRGRSGSPLHF
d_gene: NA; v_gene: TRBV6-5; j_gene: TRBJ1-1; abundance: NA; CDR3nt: TGTGCCAGCAGTTACGACAGTCGACGGGACACTGAAGCTTTCTTT; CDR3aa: CASSYDSRRDTEAFF
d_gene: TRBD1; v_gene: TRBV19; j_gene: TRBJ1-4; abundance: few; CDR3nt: TGTGCCAGTAGTATCCGTTCCGGGACAGGGTCTGAAAAACTGTTTTTT; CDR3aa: CASSIRSGTGSEKLFF
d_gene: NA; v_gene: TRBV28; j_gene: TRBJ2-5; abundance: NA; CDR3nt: TGTGCCAGCACCCAGGGGACCCAAGAGACCCAGTACTTC; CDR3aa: CASTQGTQETQYF
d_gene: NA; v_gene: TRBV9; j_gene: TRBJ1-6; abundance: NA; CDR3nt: TGTGCCAGCAGCGTAGCGGGACAAGTTAATTCACCCCTCCACTTT; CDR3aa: CASSVAGQVNSPLHF
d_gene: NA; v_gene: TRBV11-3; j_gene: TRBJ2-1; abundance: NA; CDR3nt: TGTGCCAGCAGCTTAGATGCGGCCTACAATGAGCAGTTCTTC; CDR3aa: CASSLDAAYNEQFF
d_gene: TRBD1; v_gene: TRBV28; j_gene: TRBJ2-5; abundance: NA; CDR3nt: TGTGCCAGCAGGAACGCAGGGGGCGGCGAGACCCAGTACTTC; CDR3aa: CASRNAGGGETQYF
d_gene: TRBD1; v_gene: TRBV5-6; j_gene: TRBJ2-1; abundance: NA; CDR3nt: TGTGCCAGCACCCCCGGGACAGGGAAATACAATGAGCAGTTCTTC; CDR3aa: CASTPGTGKYNEQFF
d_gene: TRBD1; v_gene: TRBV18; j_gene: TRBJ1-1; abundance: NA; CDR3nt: TGTGCCAGCTCACGACAGGGAAACACTGAAGCTTTCTTT; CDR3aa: CASSRQGNTEAFF
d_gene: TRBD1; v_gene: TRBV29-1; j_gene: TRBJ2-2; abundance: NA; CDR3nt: TGCAGCGTAGTTGACAGGGGGCACACCGGGGAGCTGTTTTTT; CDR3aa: CSVVDRGHTGELFF
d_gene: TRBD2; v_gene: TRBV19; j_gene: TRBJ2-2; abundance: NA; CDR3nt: TGTGCGAGCGCCCAGCGGGACTCTACCGGGGAGCTGTTTTTT; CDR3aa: CASAQRDSTGELFF
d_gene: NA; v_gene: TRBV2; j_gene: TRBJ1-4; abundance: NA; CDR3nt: TGTGCCAGCAGTGAAGTAGTTAGAGAAAAACTGTTTTTT; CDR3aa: CASSEVVREKLFF
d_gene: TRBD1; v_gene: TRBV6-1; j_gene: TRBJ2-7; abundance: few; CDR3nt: TGTGCCAGCAGTGAATGGGTGACAGGGGTCTACGAGCAGTACTTC; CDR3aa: CASSEWVTGVYEQYF
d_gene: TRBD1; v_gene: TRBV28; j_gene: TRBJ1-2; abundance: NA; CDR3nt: TGTGCCAGCAGTTTGGGACAGGGCTTCTATGGCTACACCTTC; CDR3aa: CASSLGQGFYGYTF
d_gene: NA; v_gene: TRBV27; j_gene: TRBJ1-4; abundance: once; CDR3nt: TGTGCCAGCAGCCGTACATTGGGAGGGTATGAAAAACTGTTTTTT; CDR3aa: CASSRTLGGYEKLFF
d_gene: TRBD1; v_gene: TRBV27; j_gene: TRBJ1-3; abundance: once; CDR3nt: TGTGCCAGCAGTCTAACCGGGACAGGGGGATCTGGAAACACCATATATTTT; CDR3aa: CASSLTGTGGSGNTIYF
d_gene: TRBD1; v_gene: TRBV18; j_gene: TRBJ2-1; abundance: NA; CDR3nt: TGTGCCAGCTCACGACCGGGACAGGGCTCCAATGAGCAGTTCTTC; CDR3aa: CASSRPGQGSNEQFF
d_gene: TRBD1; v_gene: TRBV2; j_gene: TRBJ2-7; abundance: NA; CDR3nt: TGTGCCAGCAGAGGGACAGGGAACTACGAGCAGTACTTC; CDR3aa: CASRGTGNYEQYF
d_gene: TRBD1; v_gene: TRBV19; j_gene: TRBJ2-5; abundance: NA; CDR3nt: TGTGCCAGTAGTAAGATTACAGGGGGAGGCCAAGAGACCCAGTACTTC; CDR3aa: CASSKITGGGQETQYF
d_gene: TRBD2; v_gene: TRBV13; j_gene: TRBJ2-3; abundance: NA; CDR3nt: TGTGCCAGCAGTCCGGGACTAGCGTTTCCCAGTTTCACAGATACGCAGTATTTT; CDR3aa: CASSPGLAFPSFTDTQYF
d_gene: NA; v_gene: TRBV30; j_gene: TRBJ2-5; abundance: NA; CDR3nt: TGTGCCTGCAGCAGGGTAAAGTCTCAAGAGACCCAGTACTTC; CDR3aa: CACSRVKSQETQYF
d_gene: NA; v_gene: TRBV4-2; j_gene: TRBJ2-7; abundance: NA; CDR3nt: TGTGCCAGCAGCCAGGGGGGTTCTTCCTACGAGCAGTACTTC; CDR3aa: CASSQGGSSYEQYF
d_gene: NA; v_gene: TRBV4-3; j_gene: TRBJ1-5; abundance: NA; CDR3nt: TGCGCCAGCAGCCAAGATCTTCCGGTCTTCGGCAATCAGCCCCAGCATTTT; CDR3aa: CASSQDLPVFGNQPQHF
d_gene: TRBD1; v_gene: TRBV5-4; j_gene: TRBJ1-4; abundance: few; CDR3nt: TGTGCCAGCAGCCTGGACAGGGGGAATGAAAAACTGTTTTTT; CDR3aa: CASSLDRGNEKLFF
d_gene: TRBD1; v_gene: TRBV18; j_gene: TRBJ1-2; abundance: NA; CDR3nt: TGTGCCAGCTCACAGGACAGGGGGCGAGAGGACTATGGCTACACCTTC; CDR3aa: CASSQDRGREDYGYTF
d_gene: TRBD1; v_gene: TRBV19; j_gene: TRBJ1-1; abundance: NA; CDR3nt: TGTGCCAGTAGGATACAGGGGTTCACTGAAGCTTTCTTT; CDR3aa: CASRIQGFTEAFF
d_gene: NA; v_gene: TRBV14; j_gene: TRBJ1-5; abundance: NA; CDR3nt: TGTGCCAGCAGCCAACTTCGGTTGAATCAGCCCCAGCATTTT; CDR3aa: CASSQLRLNQPQHF
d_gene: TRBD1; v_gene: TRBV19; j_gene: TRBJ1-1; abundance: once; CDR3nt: TGTGCCAGTAGTCCGAGGACAGGCCACACTGAAGCTTTCTTT; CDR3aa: CASSPRTGHTEAFF
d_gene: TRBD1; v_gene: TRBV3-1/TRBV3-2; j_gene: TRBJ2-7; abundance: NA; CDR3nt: TGTGCCAGCAGCCCGGGACAGACAGACGAGCAGTACTTC; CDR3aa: CASSPGQTDEQYF
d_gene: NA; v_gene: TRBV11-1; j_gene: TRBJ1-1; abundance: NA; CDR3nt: TGTGCCAGCAGCTTAGCGCGTTCGGCAGGGGTCGGCGGCACTGAAGCTTTCTTT; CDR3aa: CASSLARSAGVGGTEAFF
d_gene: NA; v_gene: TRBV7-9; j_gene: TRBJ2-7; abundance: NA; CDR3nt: TGTGCCAGCAGCTTGGAGGGCCCCGAGCAGTACTTC; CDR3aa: CASSLEGPEQYF
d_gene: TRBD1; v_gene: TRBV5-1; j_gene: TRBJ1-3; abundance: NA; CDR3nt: TGCGCCAGCAGCTTGGCCCCCGGGACAGGGAATGGAAACACCATATATTTT; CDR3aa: CASSLAPGTGNGNTIYF
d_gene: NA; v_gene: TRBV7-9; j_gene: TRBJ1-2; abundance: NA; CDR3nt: TGTGCCAGCAGCTCCACGGGGATAATAAGCTACACCTTC; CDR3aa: CASSSTGIISYTF
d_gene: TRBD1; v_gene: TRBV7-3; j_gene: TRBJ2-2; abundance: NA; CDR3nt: TGTGCCAGCAGCCAAGACAGGGATTGGGCCGGGGAGCTGTTTTTT; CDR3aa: CASSQDRDWAGELFF
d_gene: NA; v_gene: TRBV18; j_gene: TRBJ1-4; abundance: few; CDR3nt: TGTGCCAGCTCACTGGGACTTATTCAAAATGAAAAACTGTTTTTT; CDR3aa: CASSLGLIQNEKLFF
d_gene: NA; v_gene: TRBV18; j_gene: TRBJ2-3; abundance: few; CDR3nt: TGTGCCAGCTCACCAATTCAGGGCGCAACCACAGATACGCAGTATTTT; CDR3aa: CASSPIQGATTDTQYF
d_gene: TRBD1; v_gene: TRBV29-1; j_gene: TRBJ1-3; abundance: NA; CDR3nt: TGCAGCGTTGAAGGTTACAGGGGGAGCTCTGGAAACACCATATATTTT; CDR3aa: CSVEGYRGSSGNTIYF
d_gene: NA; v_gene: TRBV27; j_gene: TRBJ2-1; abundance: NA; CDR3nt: TGTGCCAGCAGTTTATCATCAGGTAGCGCAATCGTCGATGAGCAGTTCTTC; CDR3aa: CASSLSSGSAIVDEQFF
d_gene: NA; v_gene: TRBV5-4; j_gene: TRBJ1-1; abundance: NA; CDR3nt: TGTGCCAGCAGCTTGGAGAGAAACACTGAAGCTTTCTTT; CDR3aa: CASSLERNTEAFF
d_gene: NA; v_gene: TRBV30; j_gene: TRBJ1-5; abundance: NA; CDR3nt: TGTGCCTGGAGTGTACCCGGCGGCCCTAGCAATCAGCCCCAGCATTTT; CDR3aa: CAWSVPGGPSNQPQHF
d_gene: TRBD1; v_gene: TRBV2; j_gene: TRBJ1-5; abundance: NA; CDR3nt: TGTGCCAGCAAACCACAAGACAGGGGGTTCTATAGCAATCAGCCCCAGCATTTT; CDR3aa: CASKPQDRGFYSNQPQHF
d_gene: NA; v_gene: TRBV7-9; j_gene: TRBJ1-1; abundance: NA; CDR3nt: TGTGCCAGCAGCTTTGACGTCGGGTTTGAAGCTTTCTTT; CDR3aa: CASSFDVGFEAFF